The present entry profiles one T cell receptor beta chain with its context. The data stem from a study of cytomegalovirus exposure and HLA in healthy donors. The CDR3 totals 16 residues. CDR1 is SEHNR, CDR2 FQNEAQ, per germline (reference sequence). Germline trimming cut 6 bases from V and 7 bases from J; bases unmatched to any gene: 14. With 60 Vbeta and 13 Jbeta primers, the PCR was carried out. Only in-frame clones appear in the TCRdb table, and some are missing; sequencing was by immunoSEQ multiplex PCR. The data contain 140,000 to 150,000 clones, 78% of them singletons. V usage is TRBV7-9 and J usage is TRBJ2-7, with 11 bases matching TRBD2. The receptor's source is a female donor in good health and CMV-seronegative. The sample was PBMCs. CDR3 amino acids: CASSSQRLAGKEEQYF. Written as DNA, the CDR3 is TGTGCCAGCAGTTCTCAGAGACTAGCGGGGAAGGAAGAGCAGTACTTC.